This TCR beta chain was retrieved from a study of spatial heterogeneity in lung cancer. About the study: Median follow-up for sequenced PBMC samples was two to three years after resection, when such samples existed.

Comments on this clonotype: What it binds is not known.

TCR cDNA molecules were tagged individually, and each one carried a unique molecular identifier. A single record per CDR3 protein comes from TCRdb applying MiXCR to the 5' RACE reads. The sample has 95,000 to 120,000 distinct CDR3 sequences; roughly 10% are singletons. CDR1 and CDR2 (germline): KGHSH, LQKENI. The CDR3 is 14 residues long. V shed 1 base, J shed 5 bases, and the junction held 1 base outside the gene matches. Study conclusions and caveats: Blood carried ubiquitous expanded tumor TCRs more at resection than follow-up.

Stated time point: blood at routine non-recurrence follow-up after resection. Frozen PBMC, nontumor lung or tumor provided whole RNA, which was sequenced unsorted. The sequence was obtained from a female donor with early-stage non-small cell lung cancer. Sequencing used PBMCs, obtained at follow-up. The chain carries TRBV18 and TRBJ2-2; 7 positions agree with TRBD1. For the CDR3, the DNA is TGTGCCAGCTCACCACGGGGACAGACCGGGGAGCTGTTTTTT. The encoded protein is CASSPRGQTGELFF.